The 10 T cell receptor beta chains listed next were all sequenced from one sample in a study of metastatic and nonmetastatic thyroid tumors (dated by TCRdb to 2019 to 2021). Library generation was performed with PCR. The reads were generated on an Illumina HiSeq 4000. TCRdb reprocessing: public reads trimmed at Q25 with fastp, clones called with MiXCR, in-frame beta chains kept. The sample records about 69,000 clones, approximately 14% of which are singletons. 6.5% of the sample belongs to the ten largest clones. Before undergoing thyroid surgery, none of the patients had been given any kind of treatment. Material for sequencing was blood. These receptor sequences come from a male donor with papillary thyroid cancer or a benign thyroid nodule (not recorded which). Some clones in this sample may be carry-over from other donors' samples.

This clone is labeled as medium-sized. The chain joins TRBV6-2 or TRBV6-3 to TRBJ2-7; 8 bases line up with TRBD2. With V trimmed by 0 bases and J by 7 bases, 14 bases remained unmatched. The CDR3 spans 17 residues. Germline CDR1 MNHEY, CDR2 SVGEGT. The CDR3 DNA reads as TGTGCCAGCAGTTACTCCCGGTTCCAGACTAGCGTTAAGGAGCAGTACTTC. This translates into CASSYSRFQTSVKEQYF.

This clone has a count of ten or more. The V gene is TRBV6-5, the J gene TRBJ2-6; no definite D call. There are 17 residues in the CDR3. With 1 base removed from V and 1 base from J, the gap between germline ends came to 11 bases. CDR1 and CDR2 from the germline V gene are MNHEY and SVGAGI. CDR3 amino acids: CASSYYSDGSGANVLTF. The CDR3 DNA reads as TGTGCCAGCAGTTACTATTCGGACGGATCTGGGGCCAACGTCCTGACTTTC.

This clone was observed many times. The chain is built from TRBV10-2 and TRBJ2-7; a possible D gene is TRBD2 (7 bases). Germline V gives CDR1 WSHSY, CDR2 SAAADI. This CDR3 comprises 13 residues. Trimming pared 4 bases from V and 4 bases from J, leaving 11 bases between. The CDR3 DNA reads TGCGCCAGCAGTGTAGGGGGGGGATACGAGCAGTACTTC. Encoded protein: CASSVGGGYEQYF.

This clone has at least ten counts. J is TRBJ1-2 and V is TRBV9, with TRBD1 matching 8 bases. CDR1 is SGDLS and CDR2 is YYNGEE in the germline V gene. This CDR3 has 15 amino acids. V lost 0 bases to trimming and J lost 7 bases; unmatched junction nucleotides: 8. CDR3 DNA: TGTGCCAGCAGCGTAGGATCGACAGGGGTTCCTGGCTACACCTTC. Translated, it gives CASSVGSTGVPGYTF.

This clone showed up many times. The chain couples TRBV7-2 to TRBJ2-3; weak D call: TRBD2 (5 bases). V was clipped by 0 bases and J by 3 bases, with 13 bases between them. The CDR3 runs to 16 residues. The germline V gene has CDR1 SGHTA and CDR2 FQGNSA. The CDR3 DNA reads as TGTGCCAGCAGCTTAGCCCCGCGCCGAGGGACAGATACGCAGTATTTT. Protein: CASSLAPRRGTDTQYF.

At least ten counts were recorded for this clone. This may stem from a read error, because a much larger clone lies one nucleotide away. The V gene is TRBV3-1, the J gene TRBJ2-7, with TRBD2 identical over 13 bases. After removal of 3 bases from V and 2 bases from J, the junction contained 1 base not matched to a gene. CDR3 size: 15 residues. Germline lookup yields CDR1 LGHDT and CDR2 YNNKEL (reference sequence). CDR3 sequence (DNA): TGTGCCAGCAGCCAGGGGACTAGCGGGGCCTACGAGCAGTACGTC. As protein: CASSQGTSGAYEQYV.

CDR3 nucleotide sequence: TGCAGTGCCCAGATGGGGACAGGGCTCTCAGGCTATGAGCAGTTCTTC. Protein product: CSAQMGTGLSGYEQFF. The rearrangement uses TRBV20-1 and TRBJ2-1; TRBD1 matches at 9 bases. Germline V gene data show CDR1 as DFQATT and CDR2 as SNEGSKA (reference sequence). The CDR3 extends over 16 amino acids. Trimming took 6 bases from V and 8 from J; bases not matched to a gene: 17.

This clone has ten or more counts. The genes are TRBV13 and TRBJ1-1, with TRBD1 identical over 9 bases. Germline V lookup: CDR1 PRHDT, CDR2 FYEKMQ (reference sequence). Trimming at V came to 5 bases and at J to 5 bases, leaving 15 bases not matched to a gene. The CDR3 extends over 17 amino acids. This CDR3 is CASSPVPGQGGETEAFF. In DNA, the CDR3 is TGTGCCAGCAGCCCAGTCCCGGGACAGGGTGGGGAGACTGAAGCTTTCTTT. Full variable domain (missing parts from reference TRBV13 and TRBJ1-1): AAGVIQSPRHLIKEKRETATLKCYPIPRHDTVYWYQQGPGQDPQFLISFYEKMQSDKGSIPDRFSAQQFSDYHSELNMSSLELGDSALYFCASSPVPGQGGETEAFFGQGTRLTVV.

This clone was detected many times. The chain joins TRBV7-3 to TRBJ2-1; D gene uncertain. Germline V gene sequence: CDR1 SGHTA, CDR2 FQGTGA. The CDR3 runs 12 residues. V lost 5 bases to trimming and J lost 7 bases, with 9 bases between them. The CDR3 is CASSTPPNEQFF. The DNA for the CDR3 is TGTGCCAGCAGCACCCCCCCGAATGAGCAGTTCTTC.

In this sample, this clone turned up many times. Other DNA sequences in this specimen translate into the identical CDR3. The chain has TRBV7-2 and TRBJ1-2; D is unresolved. The germline V gene encodes CDR1 SGHTA and CDR2 FQGNSA. The CDR3 extends over 15 amino acids. V lost 5 bases to trimming and J lost 0 bases, with 13 bases between them. The CDR3 loop reads CASSPRTDSNYGYTF. DNA of the CDR3: TGTGCCAGCAGCCCCCGGACGGATTCTAACTATGGCTACACCTTC. The whole variable domain, filled in from reference TRBV7-2 and TRBJ1-2, reads GAGVSQSPSNKVTEKGKDVELRCDPISGHTALYWYRQSLGQGLEFLIYFQGNSAPDKSGLPSDRFSAERTGGSVSTLTIQRTQQEDSAVYLCASSPRTDSNYGYTFGSGTRLTVV.